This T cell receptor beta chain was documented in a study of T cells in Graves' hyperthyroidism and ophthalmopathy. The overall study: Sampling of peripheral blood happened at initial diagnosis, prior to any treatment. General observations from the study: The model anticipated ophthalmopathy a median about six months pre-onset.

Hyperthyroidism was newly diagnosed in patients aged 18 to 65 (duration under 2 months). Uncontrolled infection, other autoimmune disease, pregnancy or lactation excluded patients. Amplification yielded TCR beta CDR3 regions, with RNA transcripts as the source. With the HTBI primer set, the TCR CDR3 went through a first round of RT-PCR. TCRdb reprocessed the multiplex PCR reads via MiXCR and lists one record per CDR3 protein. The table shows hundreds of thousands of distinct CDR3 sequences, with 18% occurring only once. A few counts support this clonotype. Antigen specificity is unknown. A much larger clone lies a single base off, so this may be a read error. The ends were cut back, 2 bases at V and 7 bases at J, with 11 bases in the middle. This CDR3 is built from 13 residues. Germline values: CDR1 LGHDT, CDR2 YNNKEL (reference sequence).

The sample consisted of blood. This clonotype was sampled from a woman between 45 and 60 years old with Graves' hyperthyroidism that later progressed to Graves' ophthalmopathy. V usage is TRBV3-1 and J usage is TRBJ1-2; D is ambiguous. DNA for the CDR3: TGTGCCAGCAGCCAACAGGCCTTCTGTGGCTACACCTTC. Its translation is CASSQQAFCGYTF.